The T cell receptor beta chain described here comes from a study of T-cell memory formation after mild COVID-19. Study at large: TCR clusters were mostly donor specific.

CDR1 is DFQATT and CDR2 is SNEGSKA in the germline V gene (reference sequence). V dropped 3 bases and J dropped 3 bases, with 12 bases sitting between them. CDR3 length: 14 residues. TCRdb itself ran the 5' RACE reads through MiXCR, one entry per CDR3 protein. The sample has about 350,000 distinct CDR3 sequences; roughly 13% are singletons. The study, taken as a whole, reports: Within pre-infection memory, some responding clones were found, suggesting cross-reactive memory joined. Among CD4+ contracting clones, most were CM and EM, and CD8+ ones EMRA. CD4/CD8 balance characterized clones contracting day 15 to 85, and CD4+ skew characterized later expanders.

This clonotype was counted a few times. Antigen: not known. The clonotype comes from a young man who had mild COVID-19 (a few samples of this study predate the infection). Cell type and time point are not known. This chain links TRBV20-1 with TRBJ2-1; D gene unclear. What was sequenced was PBMCs or a T cell subset sorted from them (not recorded which). The DNA for the CDR3 is TGCAGTGCTAGTTTGGATGCTGGCTACAATGAGCAGTTCTTC. It is translated as CSASLDAGYNEQFF.